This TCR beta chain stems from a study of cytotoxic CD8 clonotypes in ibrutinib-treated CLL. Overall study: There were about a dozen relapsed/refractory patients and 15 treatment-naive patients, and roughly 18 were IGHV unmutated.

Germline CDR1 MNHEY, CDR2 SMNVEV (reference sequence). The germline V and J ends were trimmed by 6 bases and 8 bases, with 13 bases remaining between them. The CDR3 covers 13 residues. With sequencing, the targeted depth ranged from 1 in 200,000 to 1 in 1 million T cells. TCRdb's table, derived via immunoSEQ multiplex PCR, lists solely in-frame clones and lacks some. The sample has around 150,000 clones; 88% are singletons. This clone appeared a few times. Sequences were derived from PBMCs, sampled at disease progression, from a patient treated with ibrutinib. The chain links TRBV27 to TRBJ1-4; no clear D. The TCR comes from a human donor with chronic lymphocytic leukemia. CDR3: CASSPPGREKLFF. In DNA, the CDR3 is TGTGCCAGCAGCCCACCCGGACGAGAAAAACTGTTTTTT.